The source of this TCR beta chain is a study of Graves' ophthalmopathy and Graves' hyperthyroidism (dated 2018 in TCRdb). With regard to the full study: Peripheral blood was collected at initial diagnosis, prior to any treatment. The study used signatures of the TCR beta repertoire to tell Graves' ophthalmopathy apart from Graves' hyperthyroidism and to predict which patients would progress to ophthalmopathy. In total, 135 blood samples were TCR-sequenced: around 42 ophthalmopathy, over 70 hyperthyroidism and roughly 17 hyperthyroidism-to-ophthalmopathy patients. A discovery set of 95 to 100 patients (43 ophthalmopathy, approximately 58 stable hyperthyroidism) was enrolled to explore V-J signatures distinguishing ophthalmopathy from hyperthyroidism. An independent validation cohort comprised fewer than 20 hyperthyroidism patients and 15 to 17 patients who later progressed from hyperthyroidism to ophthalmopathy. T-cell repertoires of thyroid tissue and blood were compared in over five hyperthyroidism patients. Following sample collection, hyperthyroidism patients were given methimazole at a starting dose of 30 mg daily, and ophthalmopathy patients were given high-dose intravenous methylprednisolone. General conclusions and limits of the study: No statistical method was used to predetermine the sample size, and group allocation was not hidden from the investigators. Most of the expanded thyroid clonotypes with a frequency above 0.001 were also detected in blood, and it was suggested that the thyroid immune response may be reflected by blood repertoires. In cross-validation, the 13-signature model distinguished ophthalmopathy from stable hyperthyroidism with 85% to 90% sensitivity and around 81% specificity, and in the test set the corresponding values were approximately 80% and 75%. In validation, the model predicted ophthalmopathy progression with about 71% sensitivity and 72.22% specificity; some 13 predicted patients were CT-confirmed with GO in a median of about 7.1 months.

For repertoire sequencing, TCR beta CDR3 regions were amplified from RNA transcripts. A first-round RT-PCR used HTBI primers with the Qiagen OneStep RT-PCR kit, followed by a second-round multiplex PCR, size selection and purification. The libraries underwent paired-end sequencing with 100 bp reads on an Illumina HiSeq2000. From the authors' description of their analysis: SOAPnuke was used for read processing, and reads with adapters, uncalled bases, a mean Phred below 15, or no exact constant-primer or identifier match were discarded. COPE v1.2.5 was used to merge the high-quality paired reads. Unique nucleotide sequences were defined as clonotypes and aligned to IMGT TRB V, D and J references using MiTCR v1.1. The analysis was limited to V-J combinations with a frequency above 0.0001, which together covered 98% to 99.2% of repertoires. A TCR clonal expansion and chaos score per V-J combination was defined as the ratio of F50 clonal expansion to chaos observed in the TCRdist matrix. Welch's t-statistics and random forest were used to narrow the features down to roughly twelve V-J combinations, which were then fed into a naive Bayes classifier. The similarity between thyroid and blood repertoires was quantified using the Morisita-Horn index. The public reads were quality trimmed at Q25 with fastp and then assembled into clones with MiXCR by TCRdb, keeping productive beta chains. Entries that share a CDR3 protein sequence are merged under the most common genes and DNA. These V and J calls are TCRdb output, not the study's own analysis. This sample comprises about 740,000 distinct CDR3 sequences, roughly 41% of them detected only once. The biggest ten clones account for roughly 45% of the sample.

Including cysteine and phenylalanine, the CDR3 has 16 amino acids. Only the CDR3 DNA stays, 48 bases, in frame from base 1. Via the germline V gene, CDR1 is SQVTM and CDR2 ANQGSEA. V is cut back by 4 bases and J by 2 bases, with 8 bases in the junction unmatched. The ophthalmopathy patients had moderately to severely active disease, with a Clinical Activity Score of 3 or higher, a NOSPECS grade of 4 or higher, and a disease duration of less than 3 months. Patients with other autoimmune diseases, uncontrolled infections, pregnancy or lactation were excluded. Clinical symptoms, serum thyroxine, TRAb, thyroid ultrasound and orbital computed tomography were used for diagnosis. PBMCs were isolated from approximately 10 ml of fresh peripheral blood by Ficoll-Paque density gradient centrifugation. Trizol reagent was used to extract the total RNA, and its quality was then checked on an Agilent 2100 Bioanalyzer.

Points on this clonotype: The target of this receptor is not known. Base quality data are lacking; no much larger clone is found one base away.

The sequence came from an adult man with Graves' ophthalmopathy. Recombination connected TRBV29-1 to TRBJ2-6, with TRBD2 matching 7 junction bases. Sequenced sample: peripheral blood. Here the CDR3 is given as CSVVGEGMAGANVLTF. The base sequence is TGCAGCGTTGTGGGGGAGGGGATGGCTGGGGCCAACGTCCTGACTTTC.